This T cell receptor beta chain derives from a study of cytomegalovirus exposure and HLA in healthy donors. Study-level findings and limits: A subsequent analysis found that TCR clusters from the first cohort also tended to co-occur in the 120 validation repertoires, with less than 95% of cluster scores above 0. More than 150 TCR beta chains were listed as cytomegalovirus-associated.

The V gene's germline CDR1 is LGHNA and CDR2 YSLEER. Trimming took 3 bases from V and 3 from J, leaving 9 bases between them. The CDR3 contains 14 residues. The assay was immunoSEQ multiplex PCR, and TCRdb's table has in-frame clones only and misses some. The sample holds more than 250,000 clones, more than 80% seen once. This clone has only one observation. Its antigen is not identified. The donors formed part of the roughly 120-subject validation cohort, distinct from the approximately 670-subject first cohort. The clonotype comes from a woman younger than 35 in good health and CMV-seronegative. Sequenced sample: PBMCs. This chain uses TRBV4-3 with TRBJ1-3; the D is unclear. CDR3 nucleotides: TGCGCCAGCAGCCAGGGCAGTGATGGAAACACCATATATTTT. Its translation is CASSQGSDGNTIYF.